Shown below are 25 T cell receptor beta chains from a single sample sequenced in a study of blood T cell repertoires in COVID-19. Using immunoSEQ multiplex PCR, the repertoire was profiled, and TCRdb retains in-frame clones only, with some absent. The repertoire holds around 160,000 clones, with 85% as singletons. Specimen: peripheral blood. The receptors shown here come from a woman between 35 and 50 years old with active or convalescent COVID-19.

The V call is TRBV28, the J call TRBJ2-1; D perhaps matches TRBD2 (6 bases). CDR1 and CDR2 from the germline V gene are MDHEN and SYDVKM. CDR3 length: 15 residues. V was trimmed by 2 bases and J by 7 bases, leaving 15 bases between them. CDR3 amino acids: CASSLSPAGRNEQFF. The DNA of the CDR3 is TGTGCCAGCAGTTTAAGTCCGGCAGGGAGGAATGAGCAGTTCTTC.

This clone was seen a single time. The chain couples TRBV6-5 to TRBJ1-1; D gene ambiguous. There are 13 residues in the CDR3. V lost 6 bases and J 6 bases, leaving 14 bases between the germline ends. In germline, CDR1 is MNHEY, CDR2 SVGAGI. CDR3 amino acids: CASRVAGWAEAFF. The CDR3 coding sequence is TGTGCCAGCAGAGTTGCCGGGTGGGCTGAAGCTTTCTTT.

The V gene is TRBV7-5, the J gene TRBJ1-5; the tabulated D call, TRBD1, remains unverified against the DNA. TRBV7-5 is a known pseudogene. The CDR3 runs to 14 residues. Here the CDR3 reads CARSPDRVKQPQHF. The CDR3 nucleotides are TGTGCCAGAAGCCCGGACAGGGTAAAGCAGCCCCAGCATTTT.

The chain links TRBV5-6 to TRBJ1-2; 10 bases match TRBD1. Looked up from germline, CDR1 is SGHDT and CDR2 is YYEEEE. J gave up 7 bases and V 0 bases, and 6 bases lay outside the gene matches. The CDR3 spans 15 residues. The CDR3 here is CASSLGPDRGFGYTF. CDR3 nucleotide sequence: TGTGCCAGCAGCTTGGGCCCGGACAGGGGGTTTGGCTACACCTTC.

The chain employs TRBV5-1 and TRBJ2-2, with TRBD1 matching 7 bases. V lost 2 bases to trimming and J lost 1 base; unmatched junction nucleotides: 2. Looked up from germline, CDR1 is SGHRS and CDR2 is YFSETQ. This CDR3 has 15 residues. The chain's CDR3 is CASSFGDRNTGELFF. In nucleotides, the CDR3 is TGCGCCAGCAGCTTCGGGGACAGGAACACCGGGGAGCTGTTTTTT.

The V and J genes are TRBV6-5 and TRBJ1-1; no clear D. The germline gives CDR1 MNHEY, CDR2 SVGAGI. The CDR3 spans 13 residues. The ends were cut back, 4 bases at V and 0 bases at J, with 6 bases in the middle. CDR3 sequence (DNA): TGTGCCAGCAGTTTAGGAGTGAACACTGAAGCTTTCTTT. It is translated as CASSLGVNTEAFF.

V usage is TRBV2 and J usage is TRBJ1-1; D might be TRBD1 (6 bases). Deletions cut 7 bases from V and 5 bases from J, with 14 bases between. The CDR3 has 13 amino acids. Germline CDR1 is SNHLY and CDR2 is FYNNEI. DNA for the CDR3: TGTGCCAGCACAGGGGATCAAGGAACTGAAGCTTTCTTT. This gives the protein CASTGDQGTEAFF.

The chain uses TRBV27 and TRBJ1-4, with 9 bases that match TRBD1. The CDR3 consists of 15 residues. Trimming took 5 bases from V and 5 from J; bases not matched to a gene: 6. The germline CDR1 and CDR2 sequences are MNHEY and SMNVEV (reference sequence). The CDR3 nucleotides are TGTGCCAGCAGTACCTCCGGGACAGGGAATGAAAAACTGTTTTTT. As protein: CASSTSGTGNEKLFF.

This clone showed up just once. J is TRBJ2-7 and V is TRBV24-1; 8 positions match TRBD1. The CDR3 runs 12 residues. Per the germline V gene, CDR1 is KGHDR and CDR2 is SFDVKD. The junction had 4 bases not matched to a gene; V was cut back by 4 bases and J by 9 bases. Here the CDR3 DNA reads TGTGCCACCAGTGAGAGCACAGGGGGGCAGTACTTC. As protein: CATSESTGGQYF.

This clone has more than one count but fewer than ten. The chain has TRBV4-1 and TRBJ2-3, with 8 bases matching TRBD1. The CDR3 spans 17 residues. V lost 0 bases to trimming and J lost 6 bases; unmatched junction nucleotides: 11. In germline, CDR1 is MGHRA, CDR2 YSYEKL. Here the CDR3 DNA reads TGCGCCAGCAGCCAAGAATATCGGGCAGGGGGCTGGGATACGCAGTATTTT. Translated, it gives CASSQEYRAGGWDTQYF.

The CDR3 sequence is CAWRLTGVISPLHF. The CDR3 DNA reads as TGTGCCTGGAGATTGACAGGGGTAATTTCACCCCTCCACTTT. The chain uses TRBV30 and TRBJ1-6; the match to TRBD1 covers 8 bases. V shed 3 bases, J shed 9 bases, and the junction held 7 bases outside the gene matches. CDR3 length equals 14 residues. The germline CDR1 and CDR2 sequences are GTSNPN and SVGIG (reference sequence).

The chain carries TRBV5-1 and TRBJ1-1; 8 bases fit TRBD1. This CDR3 is 17 amino acids long. Germline V gene sequence: CDR1 SGHRS, CDR2 YFSETQ. Trimming cost V 4 bases and J 1 base; bases outside gene matches: 12. The CDR3 region has the DNA TGCGCCAGCAGCCCGCCCGGGACAGGTTTGGGGAACACTGAAGCTTTCTTT. It yields the protein CASSPPGTGLGNTEAFF.

A single count supports this clone. The CDR3 here is CASSQVYGGNYGYTF. The CDR3 DNA is TGTGCCAGCAGCCAAGTTTACGGGGGAAACTATGGCTACACCTTC. The chain recombines TRBV14 with TRBJ1-2, with D maybe TRBD1 (5 bases). The CDR3 sequence is 15 residues long. V was shortened by 1 base and J by 2 bases, with 11 bases between the two germline ends. Germline V gene lookup returns CDR1 SGHDN and CDR2 FVKESK. The full variable domain, with the rest looked up from reference TRBV14 and TRBJ1-2, is EAGVTQFPSHSVIEKGQTVTLRCDPISGHDNLYWYRRVMGKEIKFLLHFVKESKQDESGMPNNRFLAERTGGTYSTLKVQPAELEDSGVYFCASSQVYGGNYGYTFGSGTRLTVV.

This sequence joins TRBV11-3 and TRBJ2-7, with 7 nucleotides matching TRBD1. Losses at the gene ends were 8 bases for V and 3 bases for J; bases not matched to a gene: 7. This CDR3 comprises 13 residues. CDR1 SGHNT and CDR2 YENEEA come from the germline V gene. Here the CDR3 DNA reads TGTGCCAGCTTAAAAGGGGGCATCTACGAGCAGTACTTC. Translation gives CASLKGGIYEQYF.

This clone showed up just once. V usage is TRBV5-6 and J usage is TRBJ2-5; D possibly corresponds to TRBD2 (5 bases). This CDR3 is built from 16 residues. V lost 2 bases, J lost 5 bases, and 19 bases lay in between. Germline-derived CDR1 and CDR2 are SGHDT and YYEEEE. The CDR3 loop is CASSFFRAPWRETQYF. In nucleotides, the CDR3 is TGTGCCAGCAGCTTTTTCCGGGCGCCATGGAGGGAGACCCAGTACTTC. Supplemented by reference TRBV5-6 and TRBJ2-5, the full variable domain reads DAGVTQSPTHLIKTRGQQVTLRCSPKSGHDTVSWYQQALGQGPQFIFQYYEEEERQRGNFPDRFSGHQFPNYSSELNVNALLLGDSALYLCASSFFRAPWRETQYFGPGTRLLVL.

V is TRBV3-1 (or the pseudogene TRBV3-2) and J is TRBJ1-2, with a possible D match to TRBD1 (5 bases). CDR1 LGHDT and CDR2 YNNKEL come from the germline V gene (reference sequence). V was clipped by 2 bases and J by 0 bases, with 13 bases between them. The length of the CDR3 is 16 residues. The CDR3 here is CASSQPRDSTNYGYTF. As DNA, the CDR3 is TGTGCCAGCAGCCAACCAAGAGACAGTACTAACTATGGCTACACCTTC.

This clone was counted only a few times. The CDR3 nucleotides read TGTGCCAGCAGTTCTCCGGGGTACTCCTACGAGCAGTACTTC. The encoded protein is CASSSPGYSYEQYF. The chain is built from TRBV28 and TRBJ2-7; D is possibly TRBD2 (5 bases). Germline V gene data show CDR1 as MDHEN and CDR2 as SYDVKM. V lost 4 bases to trimming and J lost 0 bases, with 10 bases between them. The CDR3 covers 14 residues.

The chain is built from TRBV5-6 and TRBJ1-1, with TRBD1 as a possible D gene (5 bases). The CDR3 is 12 residues long. Trimming shortened V by 1 base and J by 4 bases, and 5 bases separated the two germline ends. The germline gives CDR1 SGHDT, CDR2 YYEEEE. The CDR3 DNA reads as TGTGCCAGCAGCTTGCAGGGCACTGAAGCTTTCTTT. Translating gives CASSLQGTEAFF.

This clone appeared a single time. V is TRBV27 and J is TRBJ1-5; D perhaps matches TRBD1 (5 bases). CDR1 is MNHEY and CDR2 is SMNVEV in the germline V gene (reference sequence). This CDR3 has 14 residues. Trimming pared 6 bases from V and 5 bases from J, leaving 14 bases between. CDR3 protein: CASSNRGDDQPQHF. DNA for the CDR3: TGTGCCAGCAGCAACCGGGGGGACGATCAGCCCCAGCATTTT.

This sequence joins TRBV29-1 and TRBJ2-5; 7 nucleotides line up with TRBD2. Germline assignment: CDR1 SQVTM and CDR2 ANQGSEA. Trimming removed 6 bases from V and 5 bases from J; junction bases left unmatched: 12. The CDR3 length is 14 residues. The CDR3 here is CSVRWGGSRETQYF. The CDR3 DNA reads TGCAGCGTCCGATGGGGCGGGAGTCGGGAGACCCAGTACTTC.

The rearrangement uses TRBV7-9 and TRBJ1-2, with TRBD1 as a possible D gene (6 bases). CDR1 SEHNR and CDR2 FQNEAQ come from the germline V gene (reference sequence). The CDR3 has 16 amino acids. Trimming removed 5 bases from V and 7 bases from J, with 23 bases in between. The CDR3 bases are TGTGCCAGCAGCCCCCGGGACACAGGTCGTGGCTTTGGCTACACCTTC. Protein: CASSPRDTGRGFGYTF.

The rearrangement joins TRBV5-1 to TRBJ2-2; 15 nucleotides match TRBD2. CDR1 and CDR2 from the germline V gene are SGHRS and YFSETQ. The CDR3 runs to 19 residues. V lost 1 base and J lost 5; bases outside the gene matches: 9. DNA of the CDR3: TGCGCCAGCAGCTTGCTCACGGGACTAGCGGGAGGAGGGACCGGGGAGCTGTTTTTT. Protein sequence: CASSLLTGLAGGGTGELFF.

The rearrangement links TRBV6-5 to TRBJ2-2, with 7 bases identical to TRBD2. V dropped 6 bases and J dropped 3; count of bases not matched to a gene: 4. The V gene's germline CDR1 is MNHEY and CDR2 SVGAGI. There are 14 residues in the CDR3. The CDR3 DNA follows: TGTGCCAGCAGCCTGGGGGGGGACACCGGGGAGCTGTTTTTT. It codes for CASSLGGDTGELFF.

This chain uses TRBV5-1 with TRBJ2-7; 7 bases line up with TRBD1. There are 17 residues in the CDR3. Germline CDR1 reads SGHRS; CDR2 reads YFSETQ. With V trimmed by 4 bases and J by 0 bases, 13 bases remained unmatched. This CDR3 is CASSGSLTGWTSYEQYF. The CDR3 DNA sequence: TGCGCCAGCAGCGGGAGCTTGACAGGGTGGACCTCCTACGAGCAGTACTTC.

This rearrangement joins TRBV7-9 to TRBJ2-7; 7 bases agree with TRBD2. Germline V gives CDR1 SEHNR, CDR2 FQNEAQ (reference sequence). The CDR3 totals 14 residues. The junction had 10 bases not matched to a gene; V was cut back by 5 bases and J by 6 bases. Here the CDR3 DNA reads TGTGCCAGCAGCCGCAGCGGGGAATCCGGCGAGCAGTACTTC. Amino acid sequence: CASSRSGESGEQYF.